Listed below are T cell receptor beta chains from one sample, sequenced in a study of CD8 T cells in Susac syndrome. Via MiXCR, TCRdb re-called the immunoSEQ multiplex PCR reads, giving one row per CDR3 protein. This sample has 150,000 to 200,000 distinct CDR3 sequences, with approximately 94% found just once. Specimen: CD4+ T cells from PBMCs. The receptors derive from a human donor with multiple sclerosis. The CDR3 runs from the conserved cysteine through the conserved F or W. The D gene is left open where the match is weak. Size values are once, few and many counts, or a class for expanded clones, and some rows have none.

length	V	D	J	size	DNA	CDR3
13	TRBV7-2	.	TRBJ2-5	once	TGTGCCAGCAGCCGATTCAGGGTGGAGACCCAGTACTTC	CASSRFRVETQYF
14	TRBV5-6	.	TRBJ1-1	.	TGTGCCAGCGGCGTCCCACAGGGATCCACTGAAGCTTTCTTT	CASGVPQGSTEAFF
14	TRBV5-1	.	TRBJ2-2	.	TGCGCCAGCAGCGGCCCGCTAGGATCCGGGGAGCTGTTTTTT	CASSGPLGSGELFF
13	TRBV27	.	TRBJ1-1	.	TGTGCCAGCAGCTATAGGCGGTTCACTGAAGCTTTCTTT	CASSYRRFTEAFF
12	TRBV6-6	.	TRBJ1-1	.	TGTGCCAGCAGCCGAGTCACGGCTGAAGCTTTCTTT	CASSRVTAEAFF
12	TRBV20-1	.	TRBJ2-5	.	TGCTCTGGGTGGGACTTGGTCGAGACCCAGTACTTC	CSGWDLVETQYF
14	TRBV7-9	TRBD1	TRBJ1-4	.	TGTGCCAGCAGCGCGGGACAGGGGAATGAAAAACTGTTTTTT	CASSAGQGNEKLFF
12	TRBV2	.	TRBJ2-4	.	TGTGCCAGCAGCGGATCCGGGGGAATTCAGTACTTC	CASSGSGGIQYF
11	TRBV18	.	TRBJ1-2	.	TGTGCCAGCTCACAAGGGGGGGGCTACACCTTC	CASSQGGGYTF
14	TRBV2	.	TRBJ1-2	.	TGTGCCAGCAGTGAACCGCTACGCCCAGATGGCTACACCTTC	CASSEPLRPDGYTF
13	TRBV25-1	.	TRBJ2-7	.	TGTGCCAGCAGTGAATATAATCAGGGAAAGCAGTACTTC	CASSEYNQGKQYF
14	TRBV5-4	.	TRBJ1-1	.	TGTGCCAGCAGCTTGAGGGTAATGAACACTGAAGCTTTCTTT	CASSLRVMNTEAFF
15	TRBV6-4	TRBD1	TRBJ2-3	.	TGTGCCAGCAGTGCCCGACAGGGCCTCACAGATACGCAGTATTTT	CASSARQGLTDTQYF
13	TRBV30	TRBD1	TRBJ1-5	.	TGTGCCTCCGCGGCCAGGGGGGATCAGCCCCAGCATTTT	CASAARGDQPQHF